The rows below give T cell receptor beta chains drawn from one sample of a study of blood T cells in healthy people across ages. TCRdb redid the calling of the 5' RACE reads with MiXCR, one entry per CDR3 protein. In the table there are fewer than 2,000,000 distinct CDR3 sequences, about two fifths of which are singletons. The sample was blood. Receptors originate from a human donor in good health. The CDR3 runs from the conserved cysteine through the conserved F or W. The D gene is left open where the match is weak. Expanded clones get a size class; other rows say once, few or many, or leave the size out.

. | TRBJ2-3 | few | TRBV6-4 | CASSDLGAGDTQYF | TGTGCCAGCAGTGACTTGGGGGCAGGCGATACGCAGTATTTT
. | TRBJ2-2 | . | TRBV29-1 | CSVLEFPGELFF | TGCAGCGTTTTGGAGTTTCCCGGGGAGCTGTTTTTT
. | TRBJ2-7 | once | TRBV11-2 | CASSLAGMIEYEQYF | TGTGCCAGCAGCTTAGCTGGGATGATCGAATACGAGCAGTACTTC
TRBD2 | TRBJ2-1 | once | TRBV29-1 | CSVEVGTSDSYNEQFF | TGCAGCGTTGAGGTTGGGACTAGCGACTCCTACAATGAGCAGTTCTTC
TRBD2 | TRBJ2-1 | many | TRBV7-3 | CASSAASGGSNEQFF | TGTGCCAGCAGCGCGGCTAGCGGGGGTTCCAATGAGCAGTTCTTC
TRBD2 | TRBJ2-7 | few | TRBV20-1 | CSASGGGALYEQYF | TGCAGTGCTAGTGGCGGGGGGGCCCTGTACGAGCAGTACTTC
. | TRBJ1-1 | . | TRBV7-9 | CASSFPTETMNTEAFF | TGTGCCAGCAGCTTTCCGACGGAGACCATGAACACTGAAGCTTTCTTT
. | TRBJ2-6 | many | TRBV10-3 | CAISEPFVTGANVLTF | TGTGCCATCAGTGAGCCCTTTGTCACTGGGGCCAACGTCCTGACTTTC
. | TRBJ2-5 | . | TRBV12-3/TRBV12-4 | CASSFRTSAQYF | TGTGCCAGCAGTTTTCGCACCTCCGCGCAGTACTTC
. | TRBJ1-4 | few | TRBV7-9 | CASSLLGQGYEKLFF | TGTGCCAGCAGCTTACTCGGGCAGGGGTACGAAAAACTGTTTTTT
TRBD2 | TRBJ2-1 | few | TRBV7-2 | CASSLGGLAGGYEQFF | TGTGCCAGCAGCTTAGGCGGACTAGCGGGGGGATATGAGCAGTTCTTC
TRBD1 | TRBJ1-2 | . | TRBV7-2 | CASSPRTGENYGYTF | TGTGCCAGCAGCCCCCGGACAGGGGAAAACTATGGCTACACCTTC
TRBD1 | TRBJ1-5 | . | TRBV27 | CASSTITGTGIGQPQHF | TGTGCCAGCAGCACAATCACCGGGACAGGGATTGGTCAGCCCCAGCATTTT
TRBD1 | TRBJ2-4 | . | TRBV20-1 | CSAGDRESDERYF | TGCAGTGCTGGGGACAGGGAGAGCGACGAGCGGTACTTC
. | TRBJ2-7 | few | TRBV7-9 | CASSLSTNTYEQYF | TGTGCCAGCAGCTTATCCACCAATACCTACGAGCAGTACTTC
TRBD1 | TRBJ1-2 | . | TRBV6-6 | CASRTSQGAHYGYTF | TGTGCCAGCAGAACTTCACAGGGGGCTCACTATGGCTACACCTTC
TRBD1 | TRBJ1-1 | . | TRBV6-2/TRBV6-3 | CASAQTGGTEAFF | TGTGCCAGCGCCCAGACAGGGGGAACTGAAGCTTTCTTT
TRBD1 | TRBJ2-5 | . | TRBV5-1 | CASSLNKPTGVGETQYF | TGCGCCAGCAGCTTGAACAAACCGACAGGGGTCGGAGAGACCCAGTACTTC
. | TRBJ1-2 | . | TRBV12-3/TRBV12-4 | CASSFGFRYGYTF | TGTGCCAGCAGTTTTGGGTTCCGCTATGGCTACACCTTC
. | TRBJ1-4 | . | TRBV29-1 | CSAILGEKLFF | TGCAGCGCTATATTGGGTGAAAAACTGTTTTTT
. | TRBJ2-7 | . | TRBV27 | CASTSTGHQQYF | TGTGCCAGCACCTCAACGGGACACCAGCAGTACTTC
. | TRBJ2-5 | many | TRBV12-3/TRBV12-4 | CASRRQSQETQYF | TGTGCCAGCAGACGACAGTCCCAAGAGACCCAGTACTTC
. | TRBJ2-1 | . | TRBV12-3/TRBV12-4 | CASLGSSYNEQFF | TGTGCCAGTTTAGGTAGCTCCTACAATGAGCAGTTCTTC
. | TRBJ2-3 | few | TRBV5-5 | CASSTRDRTITDTQYF | TGTGCCAGCAGCACCCGCGACAGGACAATCACAGATACGCAGTATTTT
TRBD2 | TRBJ2-6 | . | TRBV27 | CASSLSGGGISGANVLTF | TGTGCCAGCAGTTTATCTGGCGGGGGGATCTCTGGGGCCAACGTCCTGACTTTC
. | TRBJ2-1 | many | TRBV24-1 | CATSEGDYNEQFF | TGTGCCACCAGCGAGGGCGACTACAATGAGCAGTTCTTC